A selection of T cell receptor beta chains follows, all from one sample in a study of blood T cell repertoires in COVID-19. The data were produced by immunoSEQ multiplex PCR, yet TCRdb's version contains in-frame clones alone and is incomplete. The sample lists about 82,000 clones, roughly 80% occurring once. Sequencing input: peripheral blood. The receptor set was obtained from a man in his sixties with COVID-19, enrolled during active disease. Both conserved end residues are part of each CDR3. D genes are given only for firm matches. Clone size is not always given. Where it is, it says once, few, many or a class for expanded clones.

d_call	v_call	clone_size	j_call	cdr3_aa	cdr3_nt
TRBD2	TRBV5-1	NA	TRBJ2-3	CASSLETSGTDTQYF	TGCGCCAGCAGCTTAGAGACTAGCGGTACAGATACGCAGTATTTT
NA	TRBV5-5	NA	TRBJ2-7	CASSDVWERREQYF	TGTGCCAGCAGCGACGTCTGGGAGAGGAGGGAGCAGTACTTC
TRBD1	TRBV5-1	once	TRBJ2-5	CASTVTGDQETQYF	TGCGCCAGCACCGTAACAGGGGACCAAGAGACCCAGTACTTC
NA	TRBV5-1	NA	TRBJ2-7	CASSLVGEGYEQYF	TGCGCCAGCAGCTTGGTCGGGGAAGGCTACGAGCAGTACTTC
NA	TRBV20-1	once	TRBJ1-5	CSASPPGRTQPQHF	TGCAGTGCTAGTCCCCCCGGGAGGACTCAGCCCCAGCATTTT
TRBD2	TRBV9	few	TRBJ2-7	CASSVAGVGVDEQYF	TGTGCCAGCAGCGTGGCGGGAGTAGGAGTAGACGAGCAGTACTTC
TRBD1	TRBV5-1	NA	TRBJ1-5	CASSDRDNQPQHF	TGCGCCAGCTCGGACAGGGACAATCAGCCCCAGCATTTT
TRBD1	TRBV30	NA	TRBJ2-1	CAWSVPDRVVLNEQFF	TGTGCCTGGAGTGTACCCGACAGGGTTGTTTTGAATGAGCAGTTCTTC
NA	TRBV5-4	NA	TRBJ1-2	CASSFSITGLVGYTF	TGTGCCAGCAGCTTTTCTATAACAGGGTTGGTTGGCTACACCTTC
TRBD1	TRBV15	NA	TRBJ1-1	CATKEHRGNTEAFF	TGTGCCACCAAGGAACACAGGGGGAACACTGAAGCTTTCTTT
TRBD2	TRBV4-2	once	TRBJ2-7	CASSHSGLAGGREQYF	TGTGCCAGCAGCCATAGCGGACTAGCGGGGGGAAGGGAGCAGTACTTC
NA	TRBV25-1	NA	TRBJ2-5	CASSEQAQETQYF	TGTGCCAGCAGTGAACAGGCTCAAGAGACCCAGTACTTC
NA	TRBV6-5	NA	TRBJ1-2	CASRGLDYGYTF	TGTGCCAGCAGGGGCCTCGACTATGGCTACACCTTC
NA	TRBV7-2	large	TRBJ1-2	CASSLGGGSYTF	TGTGCCAGCAGCTTGGGAGGGGGGAGCTACACCTTC
NA	TRBV7-2	NA	TRBJ1-1	CASSSLFGQMNTEAFF	TGTGCCAGCAGCTCCCTTTTTGGGCAGATGAACACTGAAGCTTTCTTT